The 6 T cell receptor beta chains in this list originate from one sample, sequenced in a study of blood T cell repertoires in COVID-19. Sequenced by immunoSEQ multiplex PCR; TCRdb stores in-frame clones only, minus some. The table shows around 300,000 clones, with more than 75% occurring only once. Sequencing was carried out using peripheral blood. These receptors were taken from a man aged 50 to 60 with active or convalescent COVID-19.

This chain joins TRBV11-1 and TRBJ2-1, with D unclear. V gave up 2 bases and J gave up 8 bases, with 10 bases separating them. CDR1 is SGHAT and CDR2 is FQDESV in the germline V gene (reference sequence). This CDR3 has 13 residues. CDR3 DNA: TGTGCCAGCAGCTTAATGGGCCCCGATGAGCAGTTCTTC. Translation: CASSLMGPDEQFF.

DNA for the CDR3: TGCGCCAGCAGCCCGGTGGTGCCTACGGGCTATGGCTACACCTTC. This sequence encodes CASSPVVPTGYGYTF. The V gene is TRBV5-1, the J gene TRBJ1-2; D is uncertain. CDR1 SGHRS and CDR2 YFSETQ come from the germline V gene. The CDR3 extends over 15 amino acids. V lost 4 bases and J lost 4, with 17 bases in between.

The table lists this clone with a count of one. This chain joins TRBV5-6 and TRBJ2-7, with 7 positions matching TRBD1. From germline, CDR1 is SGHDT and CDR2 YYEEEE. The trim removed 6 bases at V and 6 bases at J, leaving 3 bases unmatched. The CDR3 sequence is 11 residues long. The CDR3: CASTTGAEQYF. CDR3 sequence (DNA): TGTGCCAGCACTACAGGGGCCGAGCAGTACTTC.

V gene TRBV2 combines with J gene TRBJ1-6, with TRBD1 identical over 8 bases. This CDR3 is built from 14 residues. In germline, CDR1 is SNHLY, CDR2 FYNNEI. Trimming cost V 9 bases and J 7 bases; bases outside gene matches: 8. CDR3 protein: CASFRTGTNSPLHF. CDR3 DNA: TGTGCCAGTTTTCGGACAGGGACCAATTCACCCCTCCACTTT.

The DNA for the CDR3 is TGTGCCAGCAGCCAAGGGACTAGCGATCGCACAGATACGCAGTATTTT. The encoded protein is CASSQGTSDRTDTQYF. J is TRBJ2-3 and V is TRBV5-4; 10 bases map to TRBD2. Germline loops: CDR1 SGHNT, CDR2 YYREEE (reference sequence). The CDR3 runs to 16 residues. The ends lost 4 bases at V and 1 base at J; junction bases unmatched: 6.

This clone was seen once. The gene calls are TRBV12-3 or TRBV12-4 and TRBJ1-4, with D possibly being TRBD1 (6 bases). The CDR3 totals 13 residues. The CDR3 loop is CATSRIGGEKLFF. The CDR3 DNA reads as TGTGCTACCTCCCGAATTGGGGGCGAAAAACTGTTTTTT.